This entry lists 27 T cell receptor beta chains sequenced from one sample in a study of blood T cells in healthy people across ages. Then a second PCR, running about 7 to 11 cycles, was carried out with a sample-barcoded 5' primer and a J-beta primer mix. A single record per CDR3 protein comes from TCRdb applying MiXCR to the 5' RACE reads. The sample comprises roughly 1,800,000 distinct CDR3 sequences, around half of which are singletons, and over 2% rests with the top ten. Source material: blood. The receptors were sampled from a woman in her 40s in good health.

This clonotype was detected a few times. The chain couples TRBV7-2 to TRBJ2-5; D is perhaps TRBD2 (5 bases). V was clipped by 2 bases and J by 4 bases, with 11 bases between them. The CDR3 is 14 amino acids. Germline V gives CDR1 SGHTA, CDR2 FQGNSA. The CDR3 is CASSLPMGRETQYF. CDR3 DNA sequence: TGTGCCAGCAGCTTACCCATGGGGAGAGAGACCCAGTACTTC.

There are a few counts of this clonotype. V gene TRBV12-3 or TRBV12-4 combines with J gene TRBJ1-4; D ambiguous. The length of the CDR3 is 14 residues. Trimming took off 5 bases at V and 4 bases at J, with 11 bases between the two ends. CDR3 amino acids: CASSPGGYNEKLFF. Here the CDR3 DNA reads TGTGCCAGCAGTCCCGGCGGGTATAATGAAAAACTGTTTTTT.

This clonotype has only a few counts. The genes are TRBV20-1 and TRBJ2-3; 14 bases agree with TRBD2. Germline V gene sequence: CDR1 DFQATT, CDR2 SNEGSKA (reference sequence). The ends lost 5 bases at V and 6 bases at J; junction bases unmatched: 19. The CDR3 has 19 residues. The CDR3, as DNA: TGCAGTGCTTCCATGGGACTAGCGGGAGAATTCGCTGATAGTGATACGCAGTATTTT. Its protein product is CSASMGLAGEFADSDTQYF.

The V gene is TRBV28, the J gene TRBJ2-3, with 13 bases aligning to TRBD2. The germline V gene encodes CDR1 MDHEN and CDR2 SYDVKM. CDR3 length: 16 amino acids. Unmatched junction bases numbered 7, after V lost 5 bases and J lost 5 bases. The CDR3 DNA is TGTGCCAGCAGTCAGACTAGCGGGGGGAGGGGAGATACGCAGTATTTT. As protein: CASSQTSGGRGDTQYF.

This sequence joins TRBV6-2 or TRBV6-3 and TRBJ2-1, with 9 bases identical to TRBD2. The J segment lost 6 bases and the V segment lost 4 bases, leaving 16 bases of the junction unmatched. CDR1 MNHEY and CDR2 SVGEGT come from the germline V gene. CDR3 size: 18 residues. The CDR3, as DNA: TGTGCCAGCAGTTTAAGTCGGCCGAAAAGCGGGGGGCTCAATGAGCAGTTCTTC. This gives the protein CASSLSRPKSGGLNEQFF.

The CDR3 DNA reads TGTGCCATCGACTGGAACAGGGTCGAACTCTACAATGAGCAGTTCTTC. Translation: CAIDWNRVELYNEQFF. The chain carries TRBV6-9 and TRBJ2-1; tentatively, D is TRBD1 (6 bases). Between the trimmed V and J ends, which lost 10 bases and 3 bases, there was a span of 22 bases. Germline CDR1 reads MNHGY; CDR2 reads SVAAGI. This CDR3 is built from 16 residues.

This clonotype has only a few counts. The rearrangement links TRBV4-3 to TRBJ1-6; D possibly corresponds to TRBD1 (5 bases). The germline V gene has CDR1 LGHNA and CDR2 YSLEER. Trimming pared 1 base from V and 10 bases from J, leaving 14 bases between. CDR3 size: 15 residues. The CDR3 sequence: CASSQVLSGQSPLHF. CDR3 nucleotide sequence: TGCGCCAGCAGCCAAGTTCTTTCAGGGCAGTCACCCCTCCACTTT.

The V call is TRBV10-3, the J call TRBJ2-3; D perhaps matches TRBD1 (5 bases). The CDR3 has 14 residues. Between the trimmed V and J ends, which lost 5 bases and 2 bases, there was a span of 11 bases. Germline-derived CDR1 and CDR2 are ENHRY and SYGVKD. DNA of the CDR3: TGTGCCATCAGTCCTTCGACAGTCACAGATACGCAGTATTTT. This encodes CAISPSTVTDTQYF.

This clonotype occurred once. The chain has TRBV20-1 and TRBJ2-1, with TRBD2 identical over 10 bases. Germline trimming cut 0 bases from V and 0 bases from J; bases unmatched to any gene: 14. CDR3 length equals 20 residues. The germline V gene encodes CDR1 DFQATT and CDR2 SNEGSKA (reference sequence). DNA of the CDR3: TGCAGTGCTAGAGATCTCTCGGGTACTAGCGGGGAGTCCTCCTACAATGAGCAGTTCTTC. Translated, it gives CSARDLSGTSGESSYNEQFF.

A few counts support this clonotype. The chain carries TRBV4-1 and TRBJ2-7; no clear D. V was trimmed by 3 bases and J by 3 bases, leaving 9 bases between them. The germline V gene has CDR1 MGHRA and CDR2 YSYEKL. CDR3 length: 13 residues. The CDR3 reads CASSHLTDYEQYF. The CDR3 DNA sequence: TGCGCCAGCAGCCACCTGACGGACTACGAGCAGTACTTC.

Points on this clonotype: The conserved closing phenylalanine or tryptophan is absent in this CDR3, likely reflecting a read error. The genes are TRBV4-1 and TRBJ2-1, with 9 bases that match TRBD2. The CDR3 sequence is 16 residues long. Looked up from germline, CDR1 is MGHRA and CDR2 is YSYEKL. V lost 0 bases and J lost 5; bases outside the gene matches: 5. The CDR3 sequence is CASSQDLLAGNNEQFL. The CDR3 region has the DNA TGCGCCAGCAGCCAAGATCTCCTAGCGGGGAACAATGAGCAGTTCCTC.

The DNA for the CDR3 is TGTGCCAGCAGCTACTCCGCCGGGACAGTATACGGGCAGTACTTC. Translation: CASSYSAGTVYGQYF. This rearrangement joins TRBV13 to TRBJ2-5, with 7 bases lining up with TRBD1. CDR1 and CDR2 from the germline V gene are PRHDT and FYEKMQ (reference sequence). V lost 4 bases and J lost 11; bases outside the gene matches: 16. The CDR3 length is 15 residues.

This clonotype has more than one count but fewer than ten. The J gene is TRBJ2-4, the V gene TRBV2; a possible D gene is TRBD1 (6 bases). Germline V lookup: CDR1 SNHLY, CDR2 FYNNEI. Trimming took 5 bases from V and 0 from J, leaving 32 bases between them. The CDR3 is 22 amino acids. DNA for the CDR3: TGTGCCAGCAGTCGTTACCTGACAGGAGAAGATCCGGACCCTATAGCCAAAAACATTCAGTACTTC. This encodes CASSRYLTGEDPDPIAKNIQYF.

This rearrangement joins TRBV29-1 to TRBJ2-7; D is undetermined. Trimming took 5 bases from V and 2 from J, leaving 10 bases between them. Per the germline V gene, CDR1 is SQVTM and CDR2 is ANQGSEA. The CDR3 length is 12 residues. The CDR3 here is CSVRASAYEQYF. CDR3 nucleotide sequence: TGCAGCGTTAGGGCCTCAGCCTACGAGCAGTACTTC.

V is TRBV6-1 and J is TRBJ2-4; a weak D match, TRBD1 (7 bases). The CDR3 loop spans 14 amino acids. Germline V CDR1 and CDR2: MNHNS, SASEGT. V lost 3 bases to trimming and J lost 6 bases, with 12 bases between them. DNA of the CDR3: TGTGCCAGCAGTGACAGGGGGGTGAGAAACATTCAGTACTTC. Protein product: CASSDRGVRNIQYF.

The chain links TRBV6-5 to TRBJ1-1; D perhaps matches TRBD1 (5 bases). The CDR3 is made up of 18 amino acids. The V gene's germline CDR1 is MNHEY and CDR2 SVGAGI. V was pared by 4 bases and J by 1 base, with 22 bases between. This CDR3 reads CASSSFLRQGLKNTEAFF. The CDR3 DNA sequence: TGTGCCAGCAGTTCGTTTCTCCGGCAGGGACTCAAGAACACTGAAGCTTTCTTT.

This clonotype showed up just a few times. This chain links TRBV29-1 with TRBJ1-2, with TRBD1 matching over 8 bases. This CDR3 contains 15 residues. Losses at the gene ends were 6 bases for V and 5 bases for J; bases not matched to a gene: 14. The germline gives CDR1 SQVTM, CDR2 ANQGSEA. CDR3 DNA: TGCAGCGTGGACCTCCTTGCAGGGGGCAGATATGGCTACACCTTC. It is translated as CSVDLLAGGRYGYTF.

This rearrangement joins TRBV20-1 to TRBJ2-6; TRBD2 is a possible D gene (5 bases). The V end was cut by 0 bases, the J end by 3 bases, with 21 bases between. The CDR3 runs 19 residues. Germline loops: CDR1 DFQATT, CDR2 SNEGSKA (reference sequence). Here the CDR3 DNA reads TGCAGTGCTAGAGACCTATACGGAAAGAGGGTAAATGGGGCCAACGTCCTGACTTTC. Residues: CSARDLYGKRVNGANVLTF.

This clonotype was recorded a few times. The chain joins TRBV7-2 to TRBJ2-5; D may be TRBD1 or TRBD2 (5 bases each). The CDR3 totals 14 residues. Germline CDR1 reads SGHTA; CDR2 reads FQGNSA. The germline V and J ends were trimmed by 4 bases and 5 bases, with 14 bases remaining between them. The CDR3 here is CASSSGPLPETQYF. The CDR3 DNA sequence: TGTGCCAGCAGCTCGGGACCGCTCCCGGAGACCCAGTACTTC.

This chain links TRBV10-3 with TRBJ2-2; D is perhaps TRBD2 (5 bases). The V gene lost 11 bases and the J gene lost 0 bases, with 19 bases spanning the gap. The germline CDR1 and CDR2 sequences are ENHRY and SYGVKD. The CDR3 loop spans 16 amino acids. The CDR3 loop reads CASSAGAESNTGELFF. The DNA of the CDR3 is TGTGCCTCCAGTGCGGGTGCTGAGTCGAACACCGGGGAGCTGTTTTTT.

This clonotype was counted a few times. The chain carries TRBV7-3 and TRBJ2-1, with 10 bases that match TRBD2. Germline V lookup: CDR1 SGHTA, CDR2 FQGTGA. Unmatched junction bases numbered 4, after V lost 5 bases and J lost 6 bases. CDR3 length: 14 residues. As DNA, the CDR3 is TGTGCCAGCAGCCATGGGACTAGCGCCAATGAGCAGTTCTTC. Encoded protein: CASSHGTSANEQFF. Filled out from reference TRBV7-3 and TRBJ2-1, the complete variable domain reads GAGVSQTPSNKVTEKGKYVELRCDPISGHTALYWYRQSLGQGPEFLIYFQGTGAADDSGLPNDRFFAVRPEGSVSTLKIQRTERGDSAVYLCASSHGTSANEQFFGPGTRLTVL.

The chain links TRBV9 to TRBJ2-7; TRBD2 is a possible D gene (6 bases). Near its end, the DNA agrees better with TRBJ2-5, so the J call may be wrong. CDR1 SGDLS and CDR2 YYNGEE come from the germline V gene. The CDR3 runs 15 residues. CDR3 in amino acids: CASSPSVGKEGTQYF. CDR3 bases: TGTGCCAGCAGCCCCTCAGTAGGGAAGGAGGGGACCCAGTACTTC.

CDR3 nucleotides: TGCAGCGTTGGGAGGGGGCCCCCGGAAAAGACGCAGTATTTT. It specifies CSVGRGPPEKTQYF. The chain has TRBV29-1 and TRBJ2-3, with D tentatively TRBD1 (7 bases). CDR3 length: 14 residues. V shed 4 bases and J shed 9 bases, with 20 bases lying between them. Germline V gene lookup returns CDR1 SQVTM and CDR2 ANQGSEA.

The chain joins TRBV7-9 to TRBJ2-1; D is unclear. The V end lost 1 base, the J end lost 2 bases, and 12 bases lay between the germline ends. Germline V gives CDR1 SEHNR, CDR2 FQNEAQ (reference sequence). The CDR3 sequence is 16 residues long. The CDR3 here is CASSLDRRQPYNEQFF. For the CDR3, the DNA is TGTGCCAGCAGCTTAGATCGTCGGCAGCCCTACAATGAGCAGTTCTTC.

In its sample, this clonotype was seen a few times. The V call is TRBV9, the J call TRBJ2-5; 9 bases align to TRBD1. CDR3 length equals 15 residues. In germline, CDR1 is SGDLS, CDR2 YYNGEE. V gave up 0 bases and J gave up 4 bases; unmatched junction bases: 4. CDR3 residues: CASSVAGTGTETQYF. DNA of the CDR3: TGTGCCAGCAGCGTAGCCGGGACAGGGACAGAGACCCAGTACTTC.

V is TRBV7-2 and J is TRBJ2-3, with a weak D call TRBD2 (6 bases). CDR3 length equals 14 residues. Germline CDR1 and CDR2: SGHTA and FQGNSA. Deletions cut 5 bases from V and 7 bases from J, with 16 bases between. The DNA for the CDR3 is TGTGCCAGCAGCCCGGGACGGGGGTTCTATACGCAGTATTTT. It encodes CASSPGRGFYTQYF. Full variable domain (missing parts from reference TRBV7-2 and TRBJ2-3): GAGVSQSPSNKVTEKGKDVELRCDPISGHTALYWYRQSLGQGLEFLIYFQGNSAPDKSGLPSDRFSAERTGGSVSTLTIQRTQQEDSAVYLCASSPGRGFYTQYFGPGTRLTVL.

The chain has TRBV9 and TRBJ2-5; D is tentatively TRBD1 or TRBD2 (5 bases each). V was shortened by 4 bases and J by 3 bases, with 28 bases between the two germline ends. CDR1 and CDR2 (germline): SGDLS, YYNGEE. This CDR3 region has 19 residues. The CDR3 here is CASSPYLGTLDERKETQYF. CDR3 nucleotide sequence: TGTGCCAGCAGCCCTTACTTGGGGACGCTGGATGAAAGGAAAGAGACCCAGTACTTC.